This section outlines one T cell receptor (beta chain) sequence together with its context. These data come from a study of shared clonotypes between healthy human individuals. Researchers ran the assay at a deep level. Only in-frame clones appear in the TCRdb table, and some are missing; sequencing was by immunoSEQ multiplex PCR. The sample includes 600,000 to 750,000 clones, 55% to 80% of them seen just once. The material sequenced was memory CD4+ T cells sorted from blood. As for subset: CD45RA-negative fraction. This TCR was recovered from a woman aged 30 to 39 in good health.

CDR3 in DNA: TGCGCCAGCAGCTTGGTGGAGGGCGGGGAGCTGTTTTTT. Its protein product is CASSLVEGGELFF. V and J are TRBV5-1 and TRBJ2-2; TRBD2 is a possible D gene (6 bases). This CDR3 comprises 13 residues. Germline lookup yields CDR1 SGHRS and CDR2 YFSETQ. V dropped 0 bases and J dropped 7 bases, with 7 bases sitting between them.